These T cell receptor beta chains were read from a single sample in a study of cytomegalovirus exposure and HLA in healthy donors. Using immunoSEQ multiplex PCR, the repertoire was profiled, and TCRdb retains in-frame clones only, with some absent. The sample includes under 150,000 clones, around 83% seen only once; the top ten take roughly 4.5%. Sequenced: PBMCs. Every receptor here comes from a man aged 35 to 55 in good health and CMV-seropositive. CDR3s include the opening cysteine and the closing phenylalanine or tryptophan.

TRBJ2-5	TRBV11-1	CASSLRGGETQYF
TRBJ2-1	TRBV7-2	CASSFAGGPNEQFF
TRBJ1-1	TRBV9	CASSVDRGATLNTEAFF
TRBJ2-1	TRBV19	CASRLRAGGDEQFF
TRBJ2-7	TRBV2	CASRARDRDTYEQYF
TRBJ2-7	TRBV2	CASTGTGVSYEQYF
TRBJ1-6	TRBV7-2	CASSFQVGLAIFNSPLHF
.	TRBV30	CAWSFNSPGGEQYF
TRBJ1-2	TRBV11-3	CASSPDRGRGYTF
TRBJ2-1	TRBV6-6	CASSQAPTSREQFF
TRBJ2-3	TRBV9	CASSAIQGADTQYF
TRBJ2-1	TRBV4-2	CASSQGLAIYNEQFF
TRBJ1-2	TRBV27	CASSTGQGINYGYTF
TRBJ1-2	TRBV19	CASSLPGLPWEGYTF
TRBJ2-1	TRBV7-2	CASLLGVNEQFF
TRBJ1-6	TRBV6-5	CASSYGTVYGSLHF
TRBJ2-1	TRBV9	CASSAAGGIYNEQFF
TRBJ1-1	TRBV6-5	CASSSYSGANTEAFF
TRBJ1-5	TRBV7-8	CASSPTGNQPQHF
TRBJ2-1	TRBV5-1	CASSFRQGPYNEQFF
TRBJ2-2	TRBV7-3	CATRGPNGELFF
TRBJ1-5	TRBV19	CASSISQGGNQPQHF
TRBJ2-3	TRBV9	CASSAGGIITDTQYF
TRBJ2-7	TRBV19	CASSMLQGSYEQYF
TRBJ1-4	TRBV30	CAWSVWQRNEKLFF
TRBJ1-2	TRBV19	CASSMVSTYGYTF
TRBJ2-1	TRBV9	CASSVGNSGTYNEQFF
TRBJ2-7	TRBV11-3	CASSLEQGSEQYF
TRBJ1-5	TRBV27	CASSFLRTDSNQPQHF
TRBJ2-7	TRBV5-1	CASSFGQGDEQYF
TRBJ2-7	TRBV2	CASRAGGWEQYF
TRBJ2-1	TRBV4-1	CASSPGLGASGEQFF
TRBJ1-1	TRBV12-5	CASGFSHIEAFF
TRBJ1-5	TRBV2	CASRGQEGGQPQHF
TRBJ2-7	TRBV11-2	CASTWGTGKSISGEQYF
TRBJ1-5	TRBV27	CASSPGQLNQPQHF
TRBJ2-1	TRBV19	CASSTRDSSLYNEQFF
TRBJ2-7	TRBV30	CAWSYGLAGGEQYF
TRBJ2-1	TRBV5-5	CASTFSYNEQFF
TRBJ1-1	TRBV5-4	CASSPELDRAEAFF
TRBJ1-1	TRBV30	CAWMGQGNTEAFF
TRBJ1-1	TRBV19	CASSIRGRGEAFF
TRBJ2-7	TRBV30	CAWSVRGAGYEQYF
TRBJ2-5	TRBV7-8	CASSSGQGGETQYF
TRBJ1-2	TRBV27	CASSFKENYGYTF
TRBJ2-2	TRBV19	CASSIQPDRNTGELFF
TRBJ1-5	TRBV10-3	CAISDTGLSSNQPQHF
TRBJ1-1	TRBV6-6	CASSLTAEAFF
TRBJ2-3	TRBV18	CASLGQATDTQYF
TRBJ1-4	TRBV18	CASSPQGEGRTNEKLFF
TRBJ2-1	TRBV15	CATSYEQGALYNEQFF
TRBJ2-7	TRBV5-1	CASSADRGKTYEQYF
TRBJ2-1	TRBV25-1	CASSAHRGISYNEQFF
TRBJ1-4	TRBV4-3	CASSQPGGGEKLFF
TRBJ1-2	TRBV10-3	CAISGTALYYGYTF
TRBJ2-1	TRBV7-2	CASSFAGTSGIYEQFF
TRBJ1-1	TRBV12-5	CASGQQRQSRAFF